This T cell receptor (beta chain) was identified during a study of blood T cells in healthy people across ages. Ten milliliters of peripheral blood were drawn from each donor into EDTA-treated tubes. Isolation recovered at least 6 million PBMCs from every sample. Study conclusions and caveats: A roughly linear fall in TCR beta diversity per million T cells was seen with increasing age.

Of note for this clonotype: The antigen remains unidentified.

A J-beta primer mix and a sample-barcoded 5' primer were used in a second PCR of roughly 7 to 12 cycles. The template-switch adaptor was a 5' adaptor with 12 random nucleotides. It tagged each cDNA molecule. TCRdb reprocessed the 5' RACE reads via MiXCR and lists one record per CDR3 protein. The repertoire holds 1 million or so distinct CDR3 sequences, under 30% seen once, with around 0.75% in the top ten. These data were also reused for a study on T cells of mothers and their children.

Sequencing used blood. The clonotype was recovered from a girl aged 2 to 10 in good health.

The CDR3 loop reads CASGLPSGTVRVGTQYF. CDR3 nucleotides: TGTGCTAGTGGTTTGCCTTCCGGGACCGTCCGGGTCGGGACCCAGTACTTC. The chain joins TRBV12-5 to TRBJ2-5, with D perhaps matching TRBD1 or TRBD2 (5 bases each). The germline V and J ends were trimmed by 2 bases and 7 bases, with 23 bases remaining between them. The CDR3 totals 17 residues. Germline values: CDR1 LGHNT, CDR2 FRNRAP.